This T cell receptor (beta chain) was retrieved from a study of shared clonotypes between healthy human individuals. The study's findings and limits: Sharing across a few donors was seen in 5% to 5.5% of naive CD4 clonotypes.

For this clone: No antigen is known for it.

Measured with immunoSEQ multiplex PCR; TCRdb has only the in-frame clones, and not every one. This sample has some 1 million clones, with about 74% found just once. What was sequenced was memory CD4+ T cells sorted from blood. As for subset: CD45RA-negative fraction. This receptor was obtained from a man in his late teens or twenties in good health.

CDR3 in DNA: TGTGCCAGCAGCGTAGCTCACTTTAGTACAGATACGCAGTATTTT. Encoded protein: CASSVAHFSTDTQYF. This sequence joins TRBV9 and TRBJ2-3; D is undetermined. Germline values: CDR1 SGDLS, CDR2 YYNGEE. The CDR3 has 15 amino acids. V was trimmed by 0 bases and J by 3 bases, leaving 11 bases between them.